A single T cell receptor (beta chain) is shown here with its context. Antigen unknown. The record originates from a study of shared clonotypes between healthy human individuals. Study-level findings and limits: In having few donors, the study represented limited genetic and exposure-history diversity.

Germline V gives CDR1 MNHNS, CDR2 SASEGT. This CDR3 has 15 residues. V was clipped by 11 bases and J by 8 bases; unmatched bases: 19. The method was immunoSEQ multiplex PCR; TCRdb's version includes in-frame clones alone and lacks a portion of them. There are around 1,900,000 clones in the sample; 90% to 95% occur only once, and about 1.6% lies in the top ten. Naive CD8 cells lacked CD45RO, underwent positive selection for CCR7 and left out terminally differentiated effector memory CD45RA+ cells. Only Caucasian adults living in Nashville, Tennessee made up the donor group. The sequenced sample consisted of naive CD8+ T cells from PBMCs. The chain uses TRBV6-1 and TRBJ1-2, with 8 bases identical to TRBD1. This TCR was recovered from a man between 18 and 35 years old in good health. Some clones in this sample may be carry-over from other donors' samples. As DNA, the CDR3 is TGTGCCTGTATGACAGGGGCGGAATGGGTGGAAGGCTACACCTTC. Protein: CACMTGAEWVEGYTF.